These T cell receptor beta chains were read from a single sample in a study of cytomegalovirus exposure and HLA in healthy donors. This table comes from immunoSEQ multiplex PCR, and its TCRdb copy is limited to in-frame clones, with some not included. Among roughly 200,000 clones listed, about four fifths were seen once. Sequencing was done on a sample of PBMCs. The receptors stem from a man aged 50-60 years in good health and CMV-seronegative. Each CDR3 is given with its conserved first and last residue. A D gene is named only where the DNA matches it firmly. Some rows have no size entry. The others give once, few or many, or a class for an expanded clone.

v_gene	abundance	j_gene	d_gene	CDR3nt	CDR3aa
TRBV19	few	TRBJ1-5	.	TGTGCCAGTAGTGAGTTGAGCAATCAGCCCCAGCATTTT	CASSELSNQPQHF
TRBV9	.	TRBJ1-4	TRBD1	TGTGCCAGCAGCGTCTTGTGGGGACAGGGGGGGGATGAAAAACTGTTTTTT	CASSVLWGQGGDEKLFF
TRBV7-3	few	TRBJ1-1	.	TGTGCCAGCAGCCAAGCGGGTCCACACACTGAAGCTTTCTTT	CASSQAGPHTEAFF
TRBV19	.	TRBJ2-7	.	TGTGCCAGTTCCCCCGTGGGCGAAATCTACGAGCAGTACTTC	CASSPVGEIYEQYF
TRBV2	.	TRBJ1-1	.	TGTGCCGGAACTTTGGACATGAACACTGAAGCTTTCTTT	CAGTLDMNTEAFF
TRBV7-9	.	TRBJ1-2	TRBD1	TGTGCCAGCAGGACAGGGGGCTATGGCTACACCTTC	CASRTGGYGYTF
TRBV7-9	few	TRBJ2-3	.	TGTGCCAGCAGTTATTTAGCGGCGGATACGCAGTATTTT	CASSYLAADTQYF
TRBV19	.	TRBJ1-6	.	TGTGCCACGAAATGGAGGGGTAATGGAAATTCACCCCTCCACTTT	CATKWRGNGNSPLHF
TRBV4-3	.	TRBJ2-3	TRBD1	TGCGCCAGCAGCCAAGGACAGGGGGCGCGGGATACGCAGTATTTT	CASSQGQGARDTQYF
TRBV7-9	.	TRBJ1-4	.	TGTGCCAGCAGCCCCAACTTGGCGGGTCGAGGAGAAAAACTGTTTTTT	CASSPNLAGRGEKLFF
TRBV9	once	TRBJ2-5	TRBD2	TGTGCCAGCAGCGTTCCTCTAGCGGGACAAGAGACCCAGTACTTC	CASSVPLAGQETQYF
TRBV14	.	TRBJ2-7	.	TGTGCCAGCAGCGCCCGACAGCAATCCTACGAGCAGTACTTC	CASSARQQSYEQYF
TRBV9	.	TRBJ2-2	TRBD1	TGTGCCAGCAGCGTAGGGACAGGGGGCGCGAACACCGGGGAGCTGTTTTTT	CASSVGTGGANTGELFF
TRBV7-2	.	TRBJ2-3	.	TGTGCCAGCAGCCTAACAGATACGCAGTATTTT	CASSLTDTQYF
TRBV2	.	TRBJ1-2	.	TGTGCCAGCAGTGGTGACACCATTAACTATGGCTACACCTTC	CASSGDTINYGYTF
TRBV5-1	.	TRBJ2-1	TRBD2	TGCGCCAGCAGCTTACGGGGGGTCAATGAGCAGTTCTTC	CASSLRGVNEQFF
TRBV14	.	TRBJ2-5	TRBD2	TGTGCCAGCAGCCAAGCCCACTTAGCGGGAGGGTACCAAGAGACCCAGTACTTC	CASSQAHLAGGYQETQYF
TRBV7-2	.	TRBJ1-6	.	TGTGCCAGCAGCTTAGTACAGGATAAGAATTCACCCCTCCACTTT	CASSLVQDKNSPLHF
TRBV19	.	TRBJ2-5	TRBD2	TGTGCCAGTAGTAGAACGGGCGGGAGGGCCGGGGAGACCCAGTACTTC	CASSRTGGRAGETQYF
TRBV6-6	few	TRBJ1-5	.	TGTGCCAGCAAAGTCTATAGCAATCAGCCCCAGCATTTT	CASKVYSNQPQHF
TRBV5-8	.	TRBJ1-2	.	TGTGCCAGCAGCTTGTCCTACTATGGCTACACCTTC	CASSLSYYGYTF
TRBV7-2	.	TRBJ2-3	.	TGTGCCAGCAGCCCCGGGGGGCGGACCACAGATACGCAGTATTTT	CASSPGGRTTDTQYF
TRBV19	.	TRBJ1-5	TRBD1	TGTGCCAGTAGTACCAGGGGGAGTAGCAATCAGCCCCAGCATTTT	CASSTRGSSNQPQHF
TRBV6-1	.	TRBJ2-1	TRBD1	TGTGCCAGCAGTGAAATGGCAGGGGGCAAGAATGAGCAGTTCTTC	CASSEMAGGKNEQFF
TRBV19	.	TRBJ1-2	TRBD1	TGTGCCAGTAGTTCGGACAGGGTGGCCTATGGCTACACCTTC	CASSSDRVAYGYTF
TRBV19	.	TRBJ2-1	.	TGTGCCAGTAGTATGGACAGCCGGACTCTCCCGCCCTACAATGAGCAGTTCTTC	CASSMDSRTLPPYNEQFF
TRBV18	.	TRBJ2-2	.	TGTGCCAGCTCACCACCGTCTACGAACACCGGGGAGCTGTTTTTT	CASSPPSTNTGELFF
TRBV18	.	TRBJ1-1	.	TGTGCCAGCTCACCCCCCCCCGGGATGAACACTGAAGCTTTCTTT	CASSPPPGMNTEAFF
TRBV28	.	TRBJ2-1	TRBD2	TGTGCCAGCAGCTCCGAAGGTGGCGGGAGAAGGTATGAGCAGTTCTTC	CASSSEGGGRRYEQFF
TRBV21-1	.	TRBJ1-5	.	TGTGCCAGCAGCAGGGGACAGGGGGATCAGCCCCAGCATTTT	CASSRGQGDQPQHF
TRBV7-3	.	TRBJ2-2	TRBD2	TGTGCCAGCAGCTTAAATAGCGGGAGCCCCGGGGAGCTGTTTTTT	CASSLNSGSPGELFF
TRBV14	.	TRBJ2-7	.	TGTGCCAGTTACAGGTACTCCTACGAGCAGTACTTC	CASYRYSYEQYF
TRBV9	.	TRBJ2-3	.	TGTGCCAGCAGCGTAGAGGGGACAGATACGCAGTATTTT	CASSVEGTDTQYF
TRBV29-1	.	TRBJ1-1	.	TGCAGCGTGGAGGGGAACACTGAAGCTTTCTTT	CSVEGNTEAFF
TRBV19	.	TRBJ2-7	.	TGTGCCAGTAGTATAGACAGGGCGAGCACCTACGAGCAGTACTTC	CASSIDRASTYEQYF
TRBV10-3	.	TRBJ2-4	TRBD1	TGTGCCATCAGTGAAGGACAGGGGGAAACCATTCAGTACTTC	CAISEGQGETIQYF
TRBV6-5	.	TRBJ1-4	.	TGTGCCAGCAGTCACTTAGACAGACCAACTAATGAAAAACTGTTTTTT	CASSHLDRPTNEKLFF
TRBV9	.	TRBJ1-5	.	TGTGCCGGGCGGGGCGGAAACAATCAGCCCCAGCATTTT	CAGRGGNNQPQHF
TRBV28	.	TRBJ1-6	.	TGTGCCAGCAGTTTAGACAGAGCCAATTCACCCCTCCACTTT	CASSLDRANSPLHF
TRBV4-1	few	TRBJ1-4	.	TGCGCCAGCTCTACAGGGAAAGCAACTAATGAAAAACTGTTTTTT	CASSTGKATNEKLFF
TRBV7-2	.	TRBJ2-7	TRBD2	TGTGCCAGCAACCTAAGCGGGAGACGGGGCGAGCAGTACTTC	CASNLSGRRGEQYF
TRBV6-1	.	TRBJ2-2	TRBD2	TGTGCCAGCACGTGGACTAGCGGGAACACCGGGGAGCTGTTTTTT	CASTWTSGNTGELFF
TRBV2	.	TRBJ2-3	TRBD2	TGTGCCACCCACTTCGGGGGGGCTGATACGCAGTATTTT	CATHFGGADTQYF
TRBV6-1	.	TRBJ1-2	.	TGTGCCAGCAGTGTGCGGATTATCTATGGCTACACCTTC	CASSVRIIYGYTF
TRBV9	.	TRBJ1-1	.	TGTGCCAGCAGCGCGTCAGGGTCCCTCACTGAAGCTTTCTTT	CASSASGSLTEAFF
TRBV6-4	.	TRBJ1-5	.	TGTGCCAGCAGTCTGGACAGCTCTTCCAGGGGGCCCCAGCATTTT	CASSLDSSSRGPQHF
TRBV28	.	TRBJ2-3	TRBD2	TGTGCCAGCAGTTTAGCGGCTAGCGGGAAGGCAGATACGCAGTATTTT	CASSLAASGKADTQYF